The rows below give T cell receptor beta chains drawn from one sample of a study of cytotoxic CD8 clonotypes in ibrutinib-treated CLL. The method was immunoSEQ multiplex PCR; TCRdb's version includes in-frame clones alone and lacks a portion of them. This sample yields roughly 220,000 clones, of which 79% are seen a single time; 9.5% to 12% belongs to the top ten. Specimen: PBMCs, collected after 12 months of ibrutinib treatment. These receptors all come from a human donor with chronic lymphocytic leukemia. CDR3s include the opening cysteine and the closing phenylalanine or tryptophan. D genes are given only for firm matches. Rows may omit the clone size; those that give it use once, few, many or a size class.

v_gene: TRBV27; d_gene: -; j_gene: TRBJ2-1; abundance: -; CDR3aa: CASRYTGLGSQQFF; CDR3nt: TGTGCCAGCAGGTACACCGGTTTGGGTTCTCAGCAGTTCTTC
v_gene: TRBV6-5; d_gene: -; j_gene: TRBJ2-7; abundance: -; CDR3aa: CASSYLRTASSYEQYF; CDR3nt: TGTGCCAGCAGTTACTTACGGACAGCGAGCTCCTACGAGCAGTACTTC
v_gene: TRBV5-1; d_gene: -; j_gene: TRBJ2-3; abundance: -; CDR3aa: CASSLGGSSTDTQYF; CDR3nt: TGCGCCAGCAGCTTGGGAGGCAGTAGCACAGATACGCAGTATTTT
v_gene: TRBV5-1; d_gene: -; j_gene: TRBJ2-5; abundance: -; CDR3aa: CASSGEGQETQYF; CDR3nt: TGCGCCAGCAGCGGCGAGGGTCAAGAGACCCAGTACTTC
v_gene: TRBV7-2; d_gene: -; j_gene: TRBJ2-1; abundance: -; CDR3aa: CASSLGGFEQFF; CDR3nt: TGTGCCAGCAGCTTAGGGGGGTTTGAGCAGTTCTTC
v_gene: TRBV7-9; d_gene: -; j_gene: TRBJ2-7; abundance: -; CDR3aa: CASSLGQASYEQYF; CDR3nt: TGTGCCAGCAGCTTAGGACAGGCCTCCTACGAGCAGTACTTC
v_gene: TRBV5-1; d_gene: -; j_gene: TRBJ2-3; abundance: -; CDR3aa: CASQLGGTDTQYF; CDR3nt: TGCGCCAGCCAACTTGGGGGGACAGATACGCAGTATTTT
v_gene: TRBV19; d_gene: -; j_gene: TRBJ2-1; abundance: -; CDR3aa: CASSMREWTGAFGNEQFF; CDR3nt: TGTGCCAGTAGTATGAGGGAATGGACGGGAGCTTTTGGCAATGAGCAGTTCTTC
v_gene: TRBV9; d_gene: TRBD2; j_gene: TRBJ2-3; abundance: -; CDR3aa: CASSVVLAGTDTQYF; CDR3nt: TGTGCCAGCAGCGTAGTGCTAGCGGGAACAGATACGCAGTATTTT
v_gene: TRBV6-5; d_gene: -; j_gene: TRBJ1-5; abundance: -; CDR3aa: CASSYNGYQPQHF; CDR3nt: TGTGCCAGCAGTTACAATGGGTATCAGCCCCAGCATTTT
v_gene: TRBV20-1; d_gene: -; j_gene: TRBJ2-7; abundance: -; CDR3aa: CSAPGIGEQYF; CDR3nt: TGCAGTGCTCCAGGGATTGGCGAGCAGTACTTC
v_gene: TRBV9; d_gene: TRBD1; j_gene: TRBJ2-7; abundance: -; CDR3aa: CASSVGQGARRSYEQYF; CDR3nt: TGTGCCAGCAGCGTAGGGCAGGGGGCACGTCGTTCCTACGAGCAGTACTTC
v_gene: TRBV28; d_gene: -; j_gene: TRBJ2-2; abundance: -; CDR3aa: CAGARGGTLFGELFF; CDR3nt: TGTGCCGGGGCGCGGGGCGGGACCCTGTTTGGGGAGCTGTTTTTT
v_gene: TRBV5-1; d_gene: -; j_gene: TRBJ2-5; abundance: few; CDR3aa: CASSPGPVWAQYF; CDR3nt: TGCGCCAGCAGCCCCGGGCCCGTGTGGGCCCAGTACTTC
v_gene: TRBV27; d_gene: -; j_gene: TRBJ2-7; abundance: large; CDR3aa: CASSLGDGYEQYF; CDR3nt: TGTGCCAGCAGTCTAGGGGACGGCTACGAGCAGTACTTC
v_gene: TRBV14; d_gene: TRBD1; j_gene: TRBJ1-1; abundance: -; CDR3aa: CASSQGQGLNTEAFF; CDR3nt: TGTGCCAGCAGCCAAGGACAGGGATTGAACACTGAAGCTTTCTTT
v_gene: TRBV10-2; d_gene: -; j_gene: TRBJ2-1; abundance: -; CDR3aa: CASSHPGLASYNEQFF; CDR3nt: TGCGCCAGCAGTCACCCGGGACTGGCTTCCTACAATGAGCAGTTCTTC
v_gene: TRBV14; d_gene: TRBD1; j_gene: TRBJ2-7; abundance: -; CDR3aa: CASSPFRTGIHEQYF; CDR3nt: TGTGCCAGCAGCCCTTTCCGGACAGGGATCCACGAGCAGTACTTC
v_gene: TRBV28; d_gene: TRBD1; j_gene: TRBJ2-2; abundance: -; CDR3aa: CASGGQGPHGELFF; CDR3nt: TGTGCCAGCGGGGGACAGGGCCCCCACGGGGAGCTGTTTTTT
v_gene: TRBV6-5; d_gene: -; j_gene: TRBJ2-4; abundance: -; CDR3aa: CASSYSEKAKNIQYF; CDR3nt: TGTGCCAGCAGTTATTCCGAGAAAGCCAAAAACATTCAGTACTTC
v_gene: TRBV6-1; d_gene: -; j_gene: TRBJ1-3; abundance: -; CDR3aa: CASSERLSSGNTIYF; CDR3nt: TGTGCCAGCAGTGAAAGACTGAGCTCTGGAAACACCATATATTTT
v_gene: TRBV6-5; d_gene: -; j_gene: TRBJ2-5; abundance: -; CDR3aa: CASSYGGETQYF; CDR3nt: TGTGCCAGCAGTTACGGGGGGGAGACCCAGTACTTC
v_gene: TRBV10-3; d_gene: TRBD2; j_gene: TRBJ2-7; abundance: -; CDR3aa: CAISVTSVKSSYEQYF; CDR3nt: TGTGCCATCAGTGTCACTAGCGTCAAGAGCTCCTACGAGCAGTACTTC
v_gene: TRBV5-1; d_gene: TRBD1; j_gene: TRBJ2-3; abundance: -; CDR3aa: CASSQGQGNTDTQYF; CDR3nt: TGCGCCAGCAGCCAGGGACAGGGGAACACAGATACGCAGTATTTT
v_gene: TRBV27; d_gene: -; j_gene: TRBJ2-3; abundance: -; CDR3aa: CASSILSTDTQYF; CDR3nt: TGTGCCAGCAGCATACTCAGCACAGATACGCAGTATTTT
v_gene: TRBV15; d_gene: TRBD2; j_gene: TRBJ2-2; abundance: -; CDR3aa: CATAREAGYTGELFF; CDR3nt: TGTGCCACTGCCCGGGAAGCGGGATACACCGGGGAGCTGTTTTTT
v_gene: TRBV9; d_gene: TRBD2; j_gene: TRBJ2-7; abundance: -; CDR3aa: CASSVSWAGGPTYEQYF; CDR3nt: TGTGCCAGCAGCGTAAGTTGGGCGGGGGGCCCTACCTACGAGCAGTACTTC
v_gene: TRBV11-2; d_gene: -; j_gene: TRBJ2-5; abundance: -; CDR3aa: CASSPGYRFQETQYF; CDR3nt: TGTGCCAGCAGCCCCGGGTACAGGTTCCAAGAGACCCAGTACTTC
v_gene: TRBV15; d_gene: -; j_gene: TRBJ2-2; abundance: -; CDR3aa: CATSLLITAGANTGELFF; CDR3nt: TGTGCCACCAGCCTATTAATTACGGCGGGGGCAAACACCGGGGAGCTGTTTTTT
v_gene: TRBV2; d_gene: TRBD1; j_gene: TRBJ2-7; abundance: -; CDR3aa: CASRRGQGGLYEQYF; CDR3nt: TGTGCCAGCAGAAGGGGACAGGGGGGCTTATACGAGCAGTACTTC